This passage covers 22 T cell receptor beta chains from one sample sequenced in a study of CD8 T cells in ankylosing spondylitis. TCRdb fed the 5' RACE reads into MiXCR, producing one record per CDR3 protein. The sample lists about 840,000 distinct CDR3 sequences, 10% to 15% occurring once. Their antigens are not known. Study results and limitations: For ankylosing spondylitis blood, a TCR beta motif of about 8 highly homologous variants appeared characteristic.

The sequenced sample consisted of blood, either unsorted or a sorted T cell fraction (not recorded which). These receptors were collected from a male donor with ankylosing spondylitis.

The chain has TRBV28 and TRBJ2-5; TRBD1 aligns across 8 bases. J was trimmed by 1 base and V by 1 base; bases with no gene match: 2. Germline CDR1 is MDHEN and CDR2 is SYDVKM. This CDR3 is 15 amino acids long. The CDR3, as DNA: TGTGCCAGCAGTTTATTTGGACAGGGCCAAGAGACCCAGTACTTC. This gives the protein CASSLFGQGQETQYF.

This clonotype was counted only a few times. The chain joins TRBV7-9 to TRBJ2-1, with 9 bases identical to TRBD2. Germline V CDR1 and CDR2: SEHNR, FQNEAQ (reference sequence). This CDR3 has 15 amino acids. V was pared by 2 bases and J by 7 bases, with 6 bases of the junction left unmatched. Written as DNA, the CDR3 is TGTGCCAGCAGCTTACTTAGCGGGAGCATAAATGAGCAGTTCTTC. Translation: CASSLLSGSINEQFF.

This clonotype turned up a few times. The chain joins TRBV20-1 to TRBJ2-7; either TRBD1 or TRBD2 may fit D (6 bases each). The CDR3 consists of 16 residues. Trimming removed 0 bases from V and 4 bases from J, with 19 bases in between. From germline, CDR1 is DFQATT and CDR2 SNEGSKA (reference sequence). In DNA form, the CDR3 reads TGCAGTGCTAGAGATAGTGGCGGCACGGGGGCGTACGAGCAGTACTTC. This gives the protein CSARDSGGTGAYEQYF.

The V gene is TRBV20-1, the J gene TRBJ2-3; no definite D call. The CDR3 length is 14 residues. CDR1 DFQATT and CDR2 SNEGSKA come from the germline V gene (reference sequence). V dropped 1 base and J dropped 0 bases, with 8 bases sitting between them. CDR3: CSARAWGSTDTQYF. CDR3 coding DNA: TGCAGTGCTAGAGCTTGGGGTAGCACAGATACGCAGTATTTT.

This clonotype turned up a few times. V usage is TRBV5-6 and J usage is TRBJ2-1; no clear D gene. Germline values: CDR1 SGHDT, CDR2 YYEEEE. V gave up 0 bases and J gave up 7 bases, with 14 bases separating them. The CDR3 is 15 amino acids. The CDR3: CASSLGSLRSNEQFF. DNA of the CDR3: TGTGCCAGCAGCTTGGGCAGTCTTAGAAGTAATGAGCAGTTCTTC.

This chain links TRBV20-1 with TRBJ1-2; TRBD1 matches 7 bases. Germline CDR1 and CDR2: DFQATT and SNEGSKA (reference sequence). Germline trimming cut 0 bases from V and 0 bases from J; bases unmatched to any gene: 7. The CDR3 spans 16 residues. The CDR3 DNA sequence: TGCAGTGCTAGAGATGTCTCAGGGGGATCTAACTATGGCTACACCTTC. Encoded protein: CSARDVSGGSNYGYTF.

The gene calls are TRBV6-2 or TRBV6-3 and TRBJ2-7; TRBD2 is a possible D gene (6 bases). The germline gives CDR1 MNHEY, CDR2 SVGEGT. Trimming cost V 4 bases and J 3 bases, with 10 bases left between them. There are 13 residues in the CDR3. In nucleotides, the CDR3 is TGTGCCAGCAGTTCAGGACTATACTACGAGCAGTACTTC. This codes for CASSSGLYYEQYF.

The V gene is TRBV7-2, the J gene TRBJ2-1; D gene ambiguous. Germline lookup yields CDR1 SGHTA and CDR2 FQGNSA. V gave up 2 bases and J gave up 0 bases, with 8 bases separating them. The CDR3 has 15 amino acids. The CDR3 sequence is CASSLSSPSYNEQFF. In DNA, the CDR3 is TGTGCCAGCAGCTTATCGTCCCCCTCCTACAATGAGCAGTTCTTC.

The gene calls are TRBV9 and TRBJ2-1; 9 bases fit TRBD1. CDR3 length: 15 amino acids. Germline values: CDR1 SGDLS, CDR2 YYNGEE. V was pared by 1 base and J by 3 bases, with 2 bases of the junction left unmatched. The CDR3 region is CASSVQTGGYNEQFF. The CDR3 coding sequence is TGTGCCAGCAGCGTACAGACAGGGGGCTACAATGAGCAGTTCTTC.

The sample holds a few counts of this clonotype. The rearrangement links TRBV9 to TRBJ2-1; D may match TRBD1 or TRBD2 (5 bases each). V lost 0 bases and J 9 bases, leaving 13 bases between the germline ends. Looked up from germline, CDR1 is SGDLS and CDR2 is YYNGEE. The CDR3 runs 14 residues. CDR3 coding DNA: TGTGCCAGCAGCGTAGCTCTAGGGACGGGTGAGCAGTTCTTC. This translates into CASSVALGTGEQFF.

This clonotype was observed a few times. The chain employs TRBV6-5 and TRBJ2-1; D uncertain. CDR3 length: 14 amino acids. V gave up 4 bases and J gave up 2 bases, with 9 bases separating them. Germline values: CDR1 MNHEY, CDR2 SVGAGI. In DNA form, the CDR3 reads TGTGCCAGCAGTTCCCCATTGACCTACAATGAGCAGTTCTTC. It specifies CASSSPLTYNEQFF.

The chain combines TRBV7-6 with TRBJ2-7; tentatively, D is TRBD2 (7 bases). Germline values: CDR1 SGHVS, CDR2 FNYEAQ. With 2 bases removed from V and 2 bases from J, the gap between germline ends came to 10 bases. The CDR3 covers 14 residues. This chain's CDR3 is CASSLSGDTYEQYF. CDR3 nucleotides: TGTGCCAGCAGCTTAAGCGGGGACACCTACGAGCAGTACTTC.

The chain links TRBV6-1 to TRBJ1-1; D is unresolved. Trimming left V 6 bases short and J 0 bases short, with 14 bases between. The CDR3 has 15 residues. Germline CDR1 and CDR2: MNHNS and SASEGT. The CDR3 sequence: CASSPGSPMNTEAFF. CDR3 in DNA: TGTGCCAGCAGCCCCGGGTCTCCAATGAACACTGAAGCTTTCTTT.

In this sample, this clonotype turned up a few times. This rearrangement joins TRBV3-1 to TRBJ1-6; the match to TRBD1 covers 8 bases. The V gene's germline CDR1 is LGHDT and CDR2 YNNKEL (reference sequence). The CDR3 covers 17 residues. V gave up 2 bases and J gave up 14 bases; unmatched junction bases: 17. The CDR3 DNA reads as TGTGCCAGCAGCCAACCCGGACAGGGAATCCGACGTCTCACCCTCCACTTT. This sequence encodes CASSQPGQGIRRLTLHF.

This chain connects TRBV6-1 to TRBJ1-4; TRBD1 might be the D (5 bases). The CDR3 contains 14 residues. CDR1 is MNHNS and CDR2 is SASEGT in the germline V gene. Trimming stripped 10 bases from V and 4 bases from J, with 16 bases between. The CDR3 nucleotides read TGTGCCACCAAGTGGGGCCGGCATAATGAAAAACTGTTTTTT. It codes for CATKWGRHNEKLFF.

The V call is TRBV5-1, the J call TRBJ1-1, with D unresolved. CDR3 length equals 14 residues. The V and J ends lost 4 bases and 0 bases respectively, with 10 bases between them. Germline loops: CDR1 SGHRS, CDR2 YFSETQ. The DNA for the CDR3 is TGCGCCAGCAGCGTGGAAAACATGAACACTGAAGCTTTCTTT. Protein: CASSVENMNTEAFF.

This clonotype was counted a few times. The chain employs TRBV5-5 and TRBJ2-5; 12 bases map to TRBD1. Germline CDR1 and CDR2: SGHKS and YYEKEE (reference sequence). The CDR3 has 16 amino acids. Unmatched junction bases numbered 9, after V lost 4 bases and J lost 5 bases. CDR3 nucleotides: TGTGCCAGCAGCGGGACAGGGGGCGAATATTGGGAGACCCAGTACTTC. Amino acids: CASSGTGGEYWETQYF. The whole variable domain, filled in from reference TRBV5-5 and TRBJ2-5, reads DAGVTQSPTHLIKTRGQQVTLRCSPISGHKSVSWYQQVLGQGPQFIFQYYEKEERGRGNFPDRFSARQFPNYSSELNVNALLLGDSALYLCASSGTGGEYWETQYFGPGTRLLVL.

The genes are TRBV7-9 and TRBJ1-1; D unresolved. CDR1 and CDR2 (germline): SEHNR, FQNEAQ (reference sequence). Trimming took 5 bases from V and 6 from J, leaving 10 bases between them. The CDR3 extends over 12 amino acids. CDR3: CASSQYTAEAFF. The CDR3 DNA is TGTGCCAGCAGCCAATATACAGCTGAAGCTTTCTTT.

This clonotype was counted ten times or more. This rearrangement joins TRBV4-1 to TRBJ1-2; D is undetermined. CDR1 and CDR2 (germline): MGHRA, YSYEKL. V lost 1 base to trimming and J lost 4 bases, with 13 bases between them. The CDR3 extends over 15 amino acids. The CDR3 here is CASSQGVVSLYGYTF. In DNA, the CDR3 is TGCGCCAGCAGCCAAGGTGTTGTCAGCCTCTATGGCTACACCTTC.

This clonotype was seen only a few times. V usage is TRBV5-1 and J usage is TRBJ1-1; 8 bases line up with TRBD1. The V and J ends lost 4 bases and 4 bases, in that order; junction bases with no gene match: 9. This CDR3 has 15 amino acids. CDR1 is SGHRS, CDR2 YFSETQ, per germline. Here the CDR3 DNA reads TGCGCCAGCAGCAGGACAGGGTTCGGGGTCACTGAAGCTTTCTTT. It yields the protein CASSRTGFGVTEAFF.

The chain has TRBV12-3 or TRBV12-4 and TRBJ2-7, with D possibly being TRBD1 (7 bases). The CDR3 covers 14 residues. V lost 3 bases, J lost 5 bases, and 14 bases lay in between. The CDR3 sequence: CASSLRRGPNEQYF. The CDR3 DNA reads TGTGCCAGCAGTTTGAGGAGGGGGCCTAACGAGCAGTACTTC.

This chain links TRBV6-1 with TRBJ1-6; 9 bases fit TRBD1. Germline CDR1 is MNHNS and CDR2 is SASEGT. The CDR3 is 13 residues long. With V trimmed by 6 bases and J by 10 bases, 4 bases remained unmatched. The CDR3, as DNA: TGTGCCAGCAGAAGGACAGGGGTATCACCCCTCCACTTT. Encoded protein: CASRRTGVSPLHF.